A selection of T cell receptor beta chains follows, all from one sample in a study of early T cells in non-severe SARS-CoV-2 infection. In TCRdb, the 5' RACE reads were re-called with MiXCR into one record per CDR3 protein. The sample has about 52,000 distinct CDR3 sequences; roughly 11% are singletons. Sequenced: whole blood. These receptors came from an adult who was a healthcare worker with PCR-confirmed SARS-CoV-2 infection or an uninfected control (not recorded which). CDR3s include the opening cysteine and the closing phenylalanine or tryptophan.

V gene	J gene	CDR3 protein
TRBV29-1	TRBJ1-2	CSAEAGFGYTF
TRBV11-2	TRBJ2-5	CASSRDWGETQYF
TRBV14	TRBJ2-7	CASSQGAGGPYEQYF
TRBV11-2	TRBJ2-1	CASSTSDEQFF
TRBV20-1	TRBJ2-5	CSAIQTVTQETQYF
TRBV5-6	TRBJ1-5	CASSLGQNNQPQHF
TRBV20-1	TRBJ2-1	CSAMRAGRIGIEQFF
TRBV4-3	TRBJ1-5	CASSQDDQPQHF
TRBV7-2	TRBJ2-7	CASSQQLGGSYEQYF
TRBV7-2	TRBJ2-7	CASSRSPETVYEQYF
TRBV5-4	TRBJ1-1	CASSEGAGNTEAFF
TRBV28	TRBJ2-1	CASSLRDRGNEQFF
TRBV20-1	TRBJ1-2	CSAREAGRPGNGYTF
TRBV24-1	TRBJ2-3	CATSRGGDGTDTQYF
TRBV5-1	TRBJ2-5	CASSLAGSQETQYF
TRBV3-1	TRBJ2-2	CASSQRGDRGRVHTGELFF
TRBV6-5	TRBJ2-4	CASRALIAKNIQYF
TRBV5-1	TRBJ1-1	CASSLNTGRGDTEAFF
TRBV7-2	TRBJ2-3	CASNLGRTDTQYF
TRBV12-3/TRBV12-4	TRBJ2-7	CASSLDGYSYEQYF
TRBV29-1	TRBJ2-1	CSVGQDTYNEQFF
TRBV3-1	TRBJ1-4	CASSPPRSGGEKLFF
TRBV30	TRBJ2-2	CAQRIQLGQGGRTGELFF
TRBV2	TRBJ2-2	CASSERTVATGELFF
TRBV11-3	TRBJ2-1	CASSFRSSAYNEQFF
TRBV15	TRBJ2-1	CATRAGHGNNEQFF
TRBV6-2/TRBV6-3	TRBJ1-5	CASSLVRSPGSNQPQHF
TRBV7-2	TRBJ2-1	CASSLFRSGTYEQFF
TRBV6-6	TRBJ2-1	CASSYSPYNEQFF
TRBV6-2/TRBV6-3	TRBJ1-1	CASSSSINQLNTEAFF
TRBV6-1	TRBJ2-7	CASNAAGPGHEQYF